This T cell receptor beta chain was sequenced in a study of T cells in Graves' hyperthyroidism and ophthalmopathy. Study as a whole: Before treatment of any kind, peripheral blood was taken at initial diagnosis. Points from the study as a whole: Stable hyperthyroidism was separated from ophthalmopathy by a model based on 13 V-J features.

The TCR beta CDR3 regions underwent amplification using RNA transcripts as the source. Carried out on the TCR CDR3, a first-round RT-PCR used the HTBI primer set. TCRdb re-called the multiplex PCR reads through MiXCR, storing one row per CDR3 protein. The data show 600,000 to 650,000 distinct CDR3 sequences, about 16% seen once. Points on this clonotype: Its antigen is unknown.

Uncontrolled infection, other autoimmune disease, pregnancy and lactation each barred patients from inclusion. Extraction of PBMCs used more than 8.5 ml of fresh peripheral blood. Sequencing was done on a sample of blood. This clonotype originated in a young woman with Graves' hyperthyroidism.

The CDR3 spells CATEGARDEQYF. For the CDR3, the DNA is TGTGCCACAGAGGGGGCGCGGGACGAGCAGTACTTC. This chain links TRBV19 with TRBJ2-7; 7 bases line up with TRBD1. Germline CDR1 reads LNHDA; CDR2 reads SQIVND (reference sequence). V shed 10 bases and J 5 bases; nucleotides not matched to a gene: 8. The CDR3 has 12 residues. The whole variable domain, filled in from reference TRBV19 and TRBJ2-7, reads DGGITQSPKYLFRKEGQNVTLSCEQNLNHDAMYWYRQDPGQGLRLIYYSQIVNDFQKGDIAEGYSVSREKKESFPLTVTSAQKNPTAFYLCATEGARDEQYFGPGTRLTVT.